What follows are 3 T cell receptor beta chains derived from one specimen sequenced in a study of CD8+CD57+ T cells in acquired aplastic anemia. Before being chosen for sequencing, patients had shown CD8+CD57+ cell expansion by flow cytometry. Both TCR beta VDJ combination and CDR3 sequence profiling were carried out. Genomic DNA was the template for this profiling. TCRdb re-derived calls from the reads in MiXCR, one entry per CDR3 protein. This table holds 150,000 to 200,000 distinct CDR3 sequences, 60% to 80% found once. The sample taken for sequencing was sorted CD4+, CD8+, or CD8+CD57+ T cells (not recorded which) from PBMCs. The receptor set was obtained from a human donor with aplastic anemia.

This clonotype has just a few counts. This chain links TRBV9 with TRBJ2-7, with 7 nucleotides matching TRBD1. Per germline, CDR1 SGDLS and CDR2 YYNGEE. The CDR3 totals 13 residues. With V trimmed by 4 bases and J by 5 bases, 6 bases remained unmatched. The CDR3 loop reads CASSTQGVHEQYF. For the CDR3, the DNA is TGTGCCAGCAGCACTCAGGGGGTCCACGAGCAGTACTTC.

V is TRBV29-1 and J is TRBJ1-1; D may be TRBD1 (5 bases). Germline V gene sequence: CDR1 SQVTM, CDR2 ANQGSEA. This CDR3 contains 13 residues. Trimming removed 0 bases from V and 5 bases from J, with 10 bases in between. The CDR3 nucleotides are TGCAGCGTTGAAGATCAGGGTTTGACTGAAGCTTTCTTT. Its translation: CSVEDQGLTEAFF.

The V gene is TRBV5-1, the J gene TRBJ2-3; perhaps TRBD1 as D (5 bases). The CDR3 consists of 15 residues. Germline CDR1 reads SGHRS; CDR2 reads YFSETQ. Trimming shortened V by 0 bases and J by 2 bases, and 10 bases separated the two germline ends. CDR3 amino acids: CASSLGQLLTDTQYF. CDR3 DNA sequence: TGCGCCAGCAGCTTGGGACAGCTACTCACAGATACGCAGTATTTT.